The 5 T cell receptor beta chains below come from one sample, sequenced in a study of blood T cells in healthy people across ages. Then a second PCR, running about 6 to 12 cycles, was carried out with a sample-barcoded 5' primer and a J-beta primer mix. MiXCR was run by TCRdb on the 5' RACE reads, yielding one entry per CDR3 protein. The sample holds 720,000 or so distinct CDR3 sequences, 40% to 45% seen once. The material sequenced was blood. The receptors stem from a man older than 75 in good health.

The chain combines TRBV12-3 or TRBV12-4 with TRBJ1-1; a weak D match, TRBD1 (6 bases). This CDR3 has 18 amino acids. With 1 base removed from V and 1 base from J, the gap between germline ends came to 19 bases. The CDR3 coding sequence is TGTGCCAGCAGTTTAGGGGAGCGAATTGGGACACAGAACACTGAAGCTTTCTTT. Residues: CASSLGERIGTQNTEAFF.

Only a few counts were recorded for this clonotype. This chain links TRBV5-1 with TRBJ2-5; 7 bases are shared with TRBD2. The CDR3 is 14 residues long. Germline assignment: CDR1 SGHRS and CDR2 YFSETQ. Unmatched junction bases numbered 10, after V lost 0 bases and J lost 11 bases. The CDR3 nucleotides read TGCGCCAGCAGCTTGGGCGGGGGATTTCGTGAGCAGTACTTC. Protein: CASSLGGGFREQYF.

V is TRBV7-8 and J is TRBJ1-2; D gene ambiguous. CDR1 is SGHVS and CDR2 is FQNEAQ in the germline V gene. This CDR3 has 19 residues. Trimming took 1 base from V and 0 from J, leaving 21 bases between them. The CDR3 here is CASSLVPPGRLSTNYGYTF. Here the CDR3 DNA reads TGTGCCAGCAGCTTAGTACCACCAGGTCGGCTCTCAACTAACTATGGCTACACCTTC.

The chain joins TRBV28 to TRBJ2-3; possibly TRBD2 for D (5 bases). This CDR3 is built from 15 residues. Per the germline V gene, CDR1 is MDHEN and CDR2 is SYDVKM. The V end was cut by 2 bases, the J end by 5 bases, with 14 bases between. The CDR3 region is CASSLRLRVKDTQYF. The CDR3 DNA is TGTGCCAGCAGTTTAAGGCTGCGGGTAAAAGATACGCAGTATTTT.

V and J are TRBV29-1 and TRBJ2-3, with TRBD1 matching over 9 bases. J was trimmed by 5 bases and V by 7 bases; bases with no gene match: 4. The CDR3 runs 12 residues. From germline, CDR1 is SQVTM and CDR2 ANQGSEA. CDR3 sequence: CSAQDRGDTQYF. The CDR3 DNA follows: TGCAGCGCCCAGGACAGGGGAGATACGCAGTATTTT.